This T cell receptor beta chain derives from a study of blood T cell repertoires in COVID-19. Germline trimming cut 6 bases from V and 5 bases from J; bases unmatched to any gene: 6. This CDR3 is built from 13 residues. Germline V gives CDR1 SGDLS, CDR2 YYNGEE. TCRdb's table, derived via immunoSEQ multiplex PCR, lists solely in-frame clones and lacks some. Among 300,000 to 350,000 clones listed, around 82% were seen once. This TCR was sampled from a man younger than 45 with active or convalescent COVID-19. V usage is TRBV9 and J usage is TRBJ2-7, with 9 bases matching TRBD2. Specimen: peripheral blood. DNA of the CDR3: TGTGCCAGCAATCAAGCGGGGGGCGACGAGCAGTACTTC. It encodes CASNQAGGDEQYF.